A single sample gave rise to the 20 T cell receptor beta chains below, sequenced in a study of blood T cell repertoires in COVID-19. Assay: immunoSEQ multiplex PCR; the TCRdb copy retains only in-frame clones and omits some. The sample records 200,000 or so clones, approximately 83% being singletons. Sequenced: peripheral blood. The receptors come from a human donor with active or convalescent COVID-19. The donor label of this sample is uncertain.

The V gene is TRBV7-6, the J gene TRBJ2-7; 8 bases are a match to TRBD2. This CDR3 is built from 15 residues. Germline values: CDR1 SGHVS, CDR2 FNYEAQ. V was clipped by 5 bases and J by 0 bases; unmatched bases: 6. CDR3 sequence (DNA): TGTGCCAGCAGCCGTCGGGGGGGTGACTCCTACGAGCAGTACTTC. Its protein is CASSRRGGDSYEQYF.

This chain joins TRBV7-9 and TRBJ1-2, with D possibly being TRBD1 (6 bases). This CDR3 spans 12 amino acids. CDR1 is SEHNR and CDR2 is FQNEAQ in the germline V gene (reference sequence). Trimming shortened V by 4 bases and J by 8 bases, and 11 bases separated the two germline ends. CDR3 residues: CASSSLGGGYTF. CDR3 in DNA: TGTGCCAGCAGCTCCCTTGGGGGCGGCTACACCTTC.

The chain combines TRBV28 with TRBJ1-2; tentative D call: TRBD1 (6 bases). The CDR3 runs 13 residues. Looked up from germline, CDR1 is MDHEN and CDR2 is SYDVKM. V was pared by 10 bases and J by 0 bases, with 12 bases between. The CDR3 coding sequence is TGTGCCACCCAGACAGGTTCTAACTATGGCTACACCTTC. This sequence encodes CATQTGSNYGYTF.

The rearrangement uses TRBV4-3 and TRBJ2-1, with 13 bases fitting TRBD2. The CDR3 spans 16 residues. J gave up 7 bases and V 0 bases, and 3 bases lay outside the gene matches. From germline, CDR1 is LGHNA and CDR2 YSLEER. CDR3 protein: CASSQDRLAGGNEQFF. The CDR3 DNA reads as TGCGCCAGCAGCCAAGATAGACTAGCGGGGGGTAATGAGCAGTTCTTC.

This chain links TRBV5-5 with TRBJ2-4; 7 nucleotides align to TRBD1. The CDR3 runs 16 residues. V shed 4 bases, J shed 0 bases, and the junction held 7 bases outside the gene matches. CDR1 and CDR2 from the germline V gene are SGHKS and YYEKEE (reference sequence). In nucleotides, the CDR3 is TGTGCCAGCAGCGTGACAGGGACCATAGCCAAAAACATTCAGTACTTC. This sequence encodes CASSVTGTIAKNIQYF.

CDR3 loop: CASSGRPGQGGNTIYF. The CDR3 DNA follows: TGTGCCAGCAGTGGGCGCCCGGGACAGGGCGGAAACACCATATATTTT. This chain joins TRBV6-1 and TRBJ1-3; 9 bases agree with TRBD1. The CDR3 length is 16 residues. The germline gives CDR1 MNHNS, CDR2 SASEGT. J lost 4 bases, V lost 4 bases, and 8 bases had no gene match.

CDR3 amino acids: CASSPDRGRETQYF. The CDR3 coding sequence is TGCGCCAGCAGCCCGGACAGGGGGCGAGAGACCCAGTACTTC. The chain uses TRBV5-1 and TRBJ2-5; 11 positions agree with TRBD1. The junction had 3 bases not matched to a gene; V was cut back by 4 bases and J by 4 bases. This CDR3 is 14 amino acids long. CDR1 and CDR2 (germline): SGHRS, YFSETQ.

This clone was observed a few times. The chain uses TRBV3-1 (or the pseudogene TRBV3-2) and TRBJ2-7; the D gene is possibly TRBD1 (7 bases). Trimming removed 4 bases from V and 3 bases from J, with 16 bases in between. Germline loops: CDR1 LGHDT, CDR2 YNNKEL (reference sequence). The CDR3 covers 15 residues. The CDR3 nucleotides read TGTGCCAGCAGCCCCGCCGGGCAGGGGGGCTACGAGCAGTACTTC. Amino acid sequence: CASSPAGQGGYEQYF.

The chain recombines TRBV6-1 with TRBJ2-7, with D uncertain. Looked up from germline, CDR1 is MNHNS and CDR2 is SASEGT. The CDR3 sequence is 13 residues long. V was cut by 3 bases and J by 2 bases, with 8 bases left in between. The DNA of the CDR3 is TGTGCCAGCAGTGACGTCTTTACCTACGAGCAGTACTTC. Translating it yields CASSDVFTYEQYF.

The rearrangement uses TRBV4-1 and TRBJ2-3; 7 bases are a match to TRBD2. Germline V CDR1 and CDR2: MGHRA, YSYEKL. V dropped 3 bases and J dropped 2; count of bases not matched to a gene: 2. The CDR3 length is 14 residues. The CDR3 sequence: CASSHGTNTDTQYF. The DNA of the CDR3 is TGCGCCAGCAGCCACGGGACTAACACAGATACGCAGTATTTT.

This chain joins TRBV23-1 and TRBJ1-1, with D perhaps matching TRBD1 (5 bases). TRBV23-1 is given ORF status, its function remaining uncertain. The CDR3 covers 14 residues. Trimming took off 0 bases at V and 0 bases at J, with 5 bases between the two ends. The CDR3 protein is CASSQSGVNTEAFF. The CDR3, as DNA: TGCGCCAGCAGTCAATCAGGGGTGAACACTGAAGCTTTCTTT.

The rearrangement joins TRBV10-3 to TRBJ2-1; D perhaps matches TRBD2 (6 bases). The CDR3 has 14 residues. Trimming stripped 11 bases from V and 6 bases from J, with 20 bases between. Germline V gene data show CDR1 as ENHRY and CDR2 as SYGVKD. DNA of the CDR3: TGTGCCCCCTTGGGGGGTCCCACACCCAATGAGCAGTTCTTC. Residues: CAPLGGPTPNEQFF.

This chain uses TRBV3-1 (or the pseudogene TRBV3-2) with TRBJ1-4, with TRBD1 matching over 9 bases. V shed 5 bases, J shed 5 bases, and the junction held 6 bases outside the gene matches. The germline V gene has CDR1 LGHDT and CDR2 YNNKEL (reference sequence). The CDR3 is 15 amino acids. The CDR3 coding sequence is TGTGCCAGCAGCGACTGGGGACAGGGCAATGAAAAACTGTTTTTT. Translated, it gives CASSDWGQGNEKLFF.

Ten or more counts support this clone. J is TRBJ1-3 and V is TRBV4-2; TRBD1 might be the D (6 bases). The germline gives CDR1 LGHNA, CDR2 YNFKEQ. The germline V and J ends were trimmed by 4 bases and 0 bases, with 13 bases remaining between them. The CDR3 consists of 16 residues. Written as DNA, the CDR3 is TGTGCCAGCAGCCCAACCCAACAGGGCTCTGGAAACACCATATATTTT. Translated: CASSPTQQGSGNTIYF.

The chain has TRBV19 and TRBJ2-2, with 9 bases aligning to TRBD1. The CDR3 covers 16 residues. Looked up from germline, CDR1 is LNHDA and CDR2 is SQIVND (reference sequence). J lost 7 bases, V lost 10 bases, and 16 bases had no gene match. CDR3 sequence reads: CATSLGQGQGIGELFF. CDR3 nucleotides: TGTGCCACCTCCTTGGGGCAGGGACAGGGAATCGGGGAGCTGTTTTTT.

The rearrangement joins TRBV7-9 to TRBJ1-2, with 9 bases lining up with TRBD1. Germline loops: CDR1 SEHNR, CDR2 FQNEAQ (reference sequence). CDR3 size: 13 residues. Trimming cost V 5 bases and J 7 bases; bases outside gene matches: 5. This CDR3 reads CASSEQGASGYTF. In nucleotides, the CDR3 is TGTGCCAGCAGCGAACAGGGGGCTAGTGGCTACACCTTC.

This clone was seen only a few times. The rearrangement uses TRBV5-1 and TRBJ1-4; D is ambiguous. The CDR3 spans 15 residues. Per germline, CDR1 SGHRS and CDR2 YFSETQ. Deletions cut 0 bases from V and 4 bases from J, with 10 bases between. CDR3 sequence reads: CASSLERRVNEKLFF. CDR3 DNA sequence: TGCGCCAGCAGCTTGGAAAGGAGGGTTAATGAAAAACTGTTTTTT.

The V call is TRBV19, the J call TRBJ1-6; tentatively, D is TRBD1 (6 bases). CDR1 is LNHDA and CDR2 is SQIVND in the germline V gene (reference sequence). V was shortened by 2 bases and J by 7 bases, with 12 bases between the two germline ends. This CDR3 is built from 15 residues. The CDR3 is CASSIIDRTNSPLHF. Here the CDR3 DNA reads TGTGCCAGTAGTATAATCGACAGGACGAATTCACCCCTCCACTTT. The full variable domain, in which reference TRBV19 and TRBJ1-6 provide the parts outside the CDR3, is DGGITQSPKYLFRKEGQNVTLSCEQNLNHDAMYWYRQDPGQGLRLIYYSQIVNDFQKGDIAEGYSVSREKKESFPLTVTSAQKNPTAFYLCASSIIDRTNSPLHFGNGTRLTVT.

J is TRBJ2-5 and V is TRBV7-9; 8 nucleotides agree with TRBD2. The CDR3 contains 17 residues. Trimming took 0 bases from V and 2 from J; bases not matched to a gene: 8. Looked up from germline, CDR1 is SEHNR and CDR2 is FQNEAQ (reference sequence). The DNA for the CDR3 is TGTGCCAGCAGCTTAGCGAAGTTAGCGGGGTTTCAAGAGACCCAGTACTTC. It codes for CASSLAKLAGFQETQYF.

This clone was counted a single time. This chain joins TRBV14 and TRBJ2-1; 11 nucleotides line up with TRBD2. Germline-derived CDR1 and CDR2 are SGHDN and FVKESK. This CDR3 region has 14 residues. V dropped 4 bases and J dropped 6; count of bases not matched to a gene: 2. CDR3 in DNA: TGTGCCAGCAGCCCGGGACTAGCGGCCAATGAGCAGTTCTTC. As protein: CASSPGLAANEQFF.